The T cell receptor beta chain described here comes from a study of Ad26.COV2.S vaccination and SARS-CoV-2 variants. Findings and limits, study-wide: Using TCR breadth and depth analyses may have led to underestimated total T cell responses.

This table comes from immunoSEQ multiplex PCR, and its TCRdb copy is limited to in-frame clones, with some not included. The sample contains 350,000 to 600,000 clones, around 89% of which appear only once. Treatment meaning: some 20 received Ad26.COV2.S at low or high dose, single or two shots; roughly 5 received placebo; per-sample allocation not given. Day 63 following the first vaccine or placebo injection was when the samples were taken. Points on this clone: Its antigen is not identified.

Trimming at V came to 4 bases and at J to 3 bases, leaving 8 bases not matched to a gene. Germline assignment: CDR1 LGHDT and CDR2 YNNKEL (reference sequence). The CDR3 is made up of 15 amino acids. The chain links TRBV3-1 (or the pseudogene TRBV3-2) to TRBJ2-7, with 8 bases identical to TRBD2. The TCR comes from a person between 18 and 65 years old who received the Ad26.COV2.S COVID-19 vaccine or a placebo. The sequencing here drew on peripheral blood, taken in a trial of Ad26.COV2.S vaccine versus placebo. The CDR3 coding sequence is TGTGCCAGCAGCCCAAGAGCGGGAGTCAACTACGAGCAGTACTTC. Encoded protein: CASSPRAGVNYEQYF.